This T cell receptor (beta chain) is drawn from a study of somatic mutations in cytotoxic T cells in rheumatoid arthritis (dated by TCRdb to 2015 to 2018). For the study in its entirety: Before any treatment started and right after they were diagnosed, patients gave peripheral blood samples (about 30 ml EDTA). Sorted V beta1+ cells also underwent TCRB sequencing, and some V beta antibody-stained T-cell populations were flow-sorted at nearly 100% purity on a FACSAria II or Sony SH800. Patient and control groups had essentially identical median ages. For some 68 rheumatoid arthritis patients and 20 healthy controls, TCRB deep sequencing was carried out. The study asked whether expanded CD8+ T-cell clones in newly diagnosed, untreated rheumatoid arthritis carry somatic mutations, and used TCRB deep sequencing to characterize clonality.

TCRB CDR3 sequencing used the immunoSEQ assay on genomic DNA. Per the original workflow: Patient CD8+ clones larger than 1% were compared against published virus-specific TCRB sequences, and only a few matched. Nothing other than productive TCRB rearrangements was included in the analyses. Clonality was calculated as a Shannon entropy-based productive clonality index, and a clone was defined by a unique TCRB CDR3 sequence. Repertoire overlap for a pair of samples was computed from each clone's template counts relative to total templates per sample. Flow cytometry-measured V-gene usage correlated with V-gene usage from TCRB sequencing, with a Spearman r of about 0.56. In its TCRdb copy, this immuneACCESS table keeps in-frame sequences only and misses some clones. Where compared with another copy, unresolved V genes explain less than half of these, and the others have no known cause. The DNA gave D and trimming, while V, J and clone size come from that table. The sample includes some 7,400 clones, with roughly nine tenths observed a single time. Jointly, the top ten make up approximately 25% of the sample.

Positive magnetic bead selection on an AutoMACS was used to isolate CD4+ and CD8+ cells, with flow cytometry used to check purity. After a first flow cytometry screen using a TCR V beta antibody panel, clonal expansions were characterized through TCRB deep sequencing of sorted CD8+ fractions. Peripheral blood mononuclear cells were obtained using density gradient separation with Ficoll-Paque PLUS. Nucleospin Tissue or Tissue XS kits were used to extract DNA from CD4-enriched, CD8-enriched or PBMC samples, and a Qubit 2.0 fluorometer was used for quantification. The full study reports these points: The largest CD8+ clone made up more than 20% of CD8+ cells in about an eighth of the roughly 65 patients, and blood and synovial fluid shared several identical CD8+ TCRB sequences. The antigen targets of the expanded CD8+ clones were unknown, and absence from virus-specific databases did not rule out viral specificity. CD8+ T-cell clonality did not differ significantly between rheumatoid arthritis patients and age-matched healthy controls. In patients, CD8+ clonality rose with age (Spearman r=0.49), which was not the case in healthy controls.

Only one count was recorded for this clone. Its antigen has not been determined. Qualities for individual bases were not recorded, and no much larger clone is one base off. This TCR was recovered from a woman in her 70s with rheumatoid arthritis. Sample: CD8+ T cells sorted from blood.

The CDR3 has the sequence CASSLRETQYF. The DNA reads as follows: TGTGCCAGCAGCTTGCGAGAGACCCAGTACTTC. The chain is made from TRBV11-2 and TRBJ2-5; the D gene lacks a confident call. From the cysteine up to the phenylalanine, the CDR3 has a length of 11 residues. The kept DNA is CDR3 alone, 33 bases in frame from the first base. V drops 3 bases and J drops 4 bases, leaving 3 bases in between. Sequences SGHAT (CDR1) and FQNNGV (CDR2) are obtained from the germline V gene.